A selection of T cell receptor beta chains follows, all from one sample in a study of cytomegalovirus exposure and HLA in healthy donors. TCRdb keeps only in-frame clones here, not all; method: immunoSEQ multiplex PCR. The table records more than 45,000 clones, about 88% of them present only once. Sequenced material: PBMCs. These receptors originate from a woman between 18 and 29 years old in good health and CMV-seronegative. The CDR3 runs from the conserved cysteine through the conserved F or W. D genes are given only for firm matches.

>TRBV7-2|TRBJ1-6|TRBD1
TGTGCCAGCAGCCCGCGGGGACAGGCTACCTATTCACCCCTCCACTTT
CASSPRGQATYSPLHF
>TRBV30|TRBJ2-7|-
TGTGCCTGGAGTGGGGGGGGACACAACTCCTACGAGCAGTACTTC
CAWSGGGHNSYEQYF
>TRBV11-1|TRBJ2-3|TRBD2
TGTGCCAGCAGCCCCCGAGGACTAGCGGGGGTAGATACGCAGTATTTT
CASSPRGLAGVDTQYF
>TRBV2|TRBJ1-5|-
TGTGCCAGCAGTGGGGGGGAGGGGCAGCCCCAGCATTTT
CASSGGEGQPQHF
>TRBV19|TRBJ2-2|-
TGTGCCAGTAGGCCTAGGCCTAACACCGGGGAGCTGTTTTTT
CASRPRPNTGELFF
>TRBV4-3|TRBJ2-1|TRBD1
TGCGCCAGCAGCAGAGACCAGGGGGCTAGTAACAATGAGCAGTTCTTC
CASSRDQGASNNEQFF
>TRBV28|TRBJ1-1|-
TGTGCCAGCAGTCTCGAGGACACATTGAAAGCTTTCTTT
CASSLEDTLKAFF
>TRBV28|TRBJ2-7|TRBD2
TGTGCCAGCAGTTTCCTAGCGGGAGCCTACGAGCAGTACTTC
CASSFLAGAYEQYF
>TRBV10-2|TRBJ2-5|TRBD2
TGCGCCAGCAGTGATTTAGCGGGGTCGGCAGAGACCCAGTACTTC
CASSDLAGSAETQYF
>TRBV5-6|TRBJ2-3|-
TGTGCCAGCTCCCGACACGGCACAGATACGCAGTATTTT
CASSRHGTDTQYF
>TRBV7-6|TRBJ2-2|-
TGTGCCAGCAGCTTAGTCCGCGCGGCGAACACCGGGGAGCTGTTTTTT
CASSLVRAANTGELFF
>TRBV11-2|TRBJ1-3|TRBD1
TGTGCCAGCAGCCCAAGGGCAGGGGGCGATGGAAACACCATATATTTT
CASSPRAGGDGNTIYF
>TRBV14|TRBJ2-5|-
TGTGCCAGCAGCCAAGTGTTACGGGAGACCCAGTACTTC
CASSQVLRETQYF